The rows below give T cell receptor beta chains drawn from one sample of a study of blood T cell repertoires in COVID-19. The assay was immunoSEQ multiplex PCR, and TCRdb's table has in-frame clones only and misses some. The sample contains about 150,000 clones, about 79% of which appear only once. The material sequenced was peripheral blood. All receptors derive from a woman aged 50 to 60 with acute or convalescent COVID-19. CDR3s include the opening cysteine and the closing phenylalanine or tryptophan. Fields, in order: J gene, D gene, clone size, V gene, CDR3 protein, CDR3 DNA. D genes are given only for firm matches. For some rows the clone size is stated as once, few or many, or as a class when expanded; others skip it.

>TRBJ2-5|TRBD2|NA|TRBV5-1
CASATSGRSQETQYF
TGCGCCAGCGCAACTAGCGGGAGATCACAAGAGACCCAGTACTTC
>TRBJ1-5|NA|NA|TRBV6-2/TRBV6-3
CASSYISARADQPQHF
TGTGCCAGCAGTTACATATCCGCCAGGGCAGATCAGCCCCAGCATTTT
>TRBJ2-7|TRBD2|NA|TRBV18
CASSAGLPDYEQYF
TGTGCCAGCTCAGCGGGACTACCCGACTACGAGCAGTACTTC
>TRBJ1-1|NA|NA|TRBV5-1
CASSQSLRHANEAFF
TGCGCCAGCAGCCAATCCCTAAGACACGCAAATGAAGCTTTCTTT
>TRBJ1-2|TRBD1|NA|TRBV7-9
CASSAPGQENYGYTF
TGTGCCAGCAGCGCCCCGGGACAGGAAAACTATGGCTACACCTTC
>TRBJ1-6|TRBD1|few|TRBV6-5
CASSRDSLNSPLHF
TGTGCCAGCAGCCGGGACAGCCTTAATTCACCCCTCCACTTT
>TRBJ2-2|NA|NA|TRBV19
CASSKERANTGELFF
TGTGCCAGTAGTAAAGAGCGGGCGAACACCGGGGAGCTGTTTTTT
>TRBJ2-5|NA|NA|TRBV6-5
CASSYSREGGGETQYF
TGTGCCAGCAGTTACTCGCGTGAGGGGGGAGGGGAGACCCAGTACTTC
>TRBJ2-1|TRBD2|NA|TRBV6-2/TRBV6-3
CASSGYSGSSYNEQFF
TGTGCCAGCAGTGGGTACAGCGGGAGCTCCTACAATGAGCAGTTCTTC
>TRBJ2-2|NA|NA|TRBV30
CAWAGTGELFF
TGTGCCTGGGCAGGGACCGGGGAGCTGTTTTTT
>TRBJ1-3|TRBD1|NA|TRBV9
CASSVVGRGTGSSGNTIYF
TGTGCCAGCAGCGTAGTGGGTCGTGGGACAGGGTCGAGTGGAAACACCATATATTTT
>TRBJ1-4|TRBD1|NA|TRBV7-2
CASSLAGTGWDLSEKLFF
TGTGCCAGCAGCTTAGCTGGGACAGGGTGGGATTTGAGTGAAAAACTGTTTTTT
>TRBJ2-7|TRBD2|once|TRBV11-3
CASSPLAGAFDEQYF
TGTGCCAGCAGCCCCCTAGCGGGAGCCTTCGACGAGCAGTACTTC
>TRBJ1-1|TRBD1|once|TRBV10-3
CAISGGQFMNTEAFF
TGTGCCATCAGTGGGGGACAGTTCATGAACACTGAAGCTTTCTTT
>TRBJ1-1|TRBD1|NA|TRBV6-5
CASSATGSTEAFF
TGTGCCAGCAGCGCGACAGGGAGCACTGAAGCTTTCTTT
>TRBJ1-2|NA|NA|TRBV7-9
CASSLEAGASGYTF
TGTGCCAGCAGCTTAGAGGCGGGGGCTAGTGGCTACACCTTC
>TRBJ1-5|TRBD1|NA|TRBV10-3
CAISESKGQGGSQPQHF
TGTGCCATCAGTGAGTCGAAGGGACAGGGAGGTAGTCAGCCCCAGCATTTT
>TRBJ2-7|TRBD2|NA|TRBV25-1
CASGLAGSWEQYF
TGTGCCAGTGGACTAGCGGGATCCTGGGAGCAGTACTTC
>TRBJ1-1|NA|NA|TRBV18
CASSPRRPFESEAFF
TGTGCCAGCTCACCGAGGCGTCCGTTTGAGTCTGAAGCTTTCTTT
>TRBJ2-7|TRBD1|once|TRBV7-9
CASSPRTGESKQYF
TGTGCCAGCAGCCCCAGGACAGGGGAGAGCAAGCAGTACTTC
>TRBJ1-2|TRBD1|once|TRBV5-4
CASSFPGQGNSGYTF
TGTGCCAGCAGCTTCCCAGGACAGGGGAACTCTGGCTACACCTTC
>TRBJ2-1|NA|NA|TRBV3-1/TRBV3-2
CASSQVREGGGEQFF
TGTGCCAGCAGCCAAGTTAGGGAAGGAGGGGGCGAGCAGTTCTTC
>TRBJ1-4|NA|NA|TRBV6-5
CASTSGGEGEKLFF
TGTGCCAGCACCTCGGGGGGAGAAGGTGAAAAACTGTTTTTT
>TRBJ2-1|NA|NA|TRBV11-3
CASSLEDSYNEQFF
TGTGCCAGCAGCTTGGAGGATAGCTACAATGAGCAGTTCTTC
>TRBJ1-2|TRBD1|NA|TRBV19
CASSPSGTGGIYGYTF
TGTGCCAGTAGTCCTTCAGGGACAGGGGGCATCTATGGCTACACCTTC
>TRBJ2-3|TRBD2|NA|TRBV11-2
CASSASGRVYTQYF
TGTGCCAGCAGTGCTAGCGGGAGAGTGTATACGCAGTATTTT
>TRBJ2-4|TRBD2|NA|TRBV5-3
CARLVNPRLAGEGPYILAKNIQYF
TGTGCCAGACTAGTAAATCCCCGACTAGCGGGAGAGGGTCCGTATATTTTAGCCAAAAACATTCAGTACTTC
>TRBJ2-7|TRBD2|NA|TRBV18
CASSPLGTSGGGEYEQYF
TGTGCCAGCTCACCCCTCGGGACTAGCGGGGGCGGGGAATACGAGCAGTACTTC
>TRBJ2-1|TRBD2|NA|TRBV19
CASSKKPGLAFNEQFF
TGTGCCAGTAGTAAGAAGCCGGGACTAGCCTTCAATGAGCAGTTCTTC
>TRBJ1-3|NA|NA|TRBV5-4
CASSLGISGNTIYF
TGTGCCAGCAGCCTCGGGATTTCTGGAAACACCATATATTTT
>TRBJ1-2|TRBD1|many|TRBV19
CASSIGQGLYGYTF
TGTGCCAGTAGTATCGGACAGGGACTCTATGGCTACACCTTC